This T cell receptor (beta chain) was captured by sequencing in a study of T cell responses to AZD1222 COVID-19 vaccine. Sequencing was performed with immunoSEQ multiplex PCR; in TCRdb, only in-frame clones are kept and a portion is missing. Of about 130,000 clones in the sample, roughly 89% were seen once. CDR1 MNHEY and CDR2 SVGAGI come from the germline V gene. Trimming took off 6 bases at V and 7 bases at J, with 12 bases between the two ends. The CDR3 length is 12 residues. The chain combines TRBV6-5 with TRBJ1-2; D is ambiguous. This clonotype originated in an adult who received the AZD1222 COVID-19 vaccine. Sequencing used peripheral blood, obtained 28 days after the second AZD1222 dose. CDR3 coding DNA: TGTGCCAGCAGCAAAGGCTTACCTGGCTACACCTTC. This sequence encodes CASSKGLPGYTF.